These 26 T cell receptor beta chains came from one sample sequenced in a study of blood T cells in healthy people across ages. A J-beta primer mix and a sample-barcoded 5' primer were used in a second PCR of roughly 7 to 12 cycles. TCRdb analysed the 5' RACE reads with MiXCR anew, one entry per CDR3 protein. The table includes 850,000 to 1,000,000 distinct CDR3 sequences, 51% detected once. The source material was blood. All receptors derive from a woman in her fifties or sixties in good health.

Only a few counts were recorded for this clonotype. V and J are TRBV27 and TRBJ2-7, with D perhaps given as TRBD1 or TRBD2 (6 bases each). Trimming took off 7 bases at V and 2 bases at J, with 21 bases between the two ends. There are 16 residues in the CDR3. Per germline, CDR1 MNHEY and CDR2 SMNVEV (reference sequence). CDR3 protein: CASKSPGVGGTYEQYF. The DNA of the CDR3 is TGTGCCAGCAAAAGTCCAGGGGTAGGAGGGACCTACGAGCAGTACTTC.

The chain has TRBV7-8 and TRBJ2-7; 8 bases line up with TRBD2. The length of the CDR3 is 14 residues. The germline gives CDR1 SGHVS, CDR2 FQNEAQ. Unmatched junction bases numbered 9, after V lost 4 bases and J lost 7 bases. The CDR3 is CASSSRSGGREQYF. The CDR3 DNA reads TGTGCCAGCAGCTCCCGAAGCGGGGGACGTGAGCAGTACTTC.

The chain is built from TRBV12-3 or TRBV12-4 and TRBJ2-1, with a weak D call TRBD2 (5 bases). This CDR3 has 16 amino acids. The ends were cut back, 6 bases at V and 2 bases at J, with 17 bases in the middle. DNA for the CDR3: TGTGCCAGCAGCCCAGGACTCCAGCGACCCTACAATGAGCAGTTCTTC. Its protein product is CASSPGLQRPYNEQFF.

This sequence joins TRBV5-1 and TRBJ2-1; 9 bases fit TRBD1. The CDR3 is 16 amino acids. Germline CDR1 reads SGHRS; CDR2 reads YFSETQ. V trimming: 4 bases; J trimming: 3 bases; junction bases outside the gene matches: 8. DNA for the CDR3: TGCGCCAGCAGCCCTTGGACAGGGGAGGGCTACAATGAGCAGTTCTTC. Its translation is CASSPWTGEGYNEQFF.

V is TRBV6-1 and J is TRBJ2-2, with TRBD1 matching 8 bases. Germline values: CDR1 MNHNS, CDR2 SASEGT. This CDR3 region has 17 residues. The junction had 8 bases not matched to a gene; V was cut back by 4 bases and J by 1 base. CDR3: CASSAKTGTGNTGELFF. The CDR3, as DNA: TGTGCCAGCAGTGCGAAAACCGGGACAGGGAACACCGGGGAGCTGTTTTTT.

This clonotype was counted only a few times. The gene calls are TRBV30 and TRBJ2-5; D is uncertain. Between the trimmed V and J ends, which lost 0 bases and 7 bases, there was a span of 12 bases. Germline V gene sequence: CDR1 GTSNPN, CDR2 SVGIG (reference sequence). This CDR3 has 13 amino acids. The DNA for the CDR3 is TGTGCCTGGAGTGTATACTCCCGAGGGACCCAGTACTTC. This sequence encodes CAWSVYSRGTQYF.

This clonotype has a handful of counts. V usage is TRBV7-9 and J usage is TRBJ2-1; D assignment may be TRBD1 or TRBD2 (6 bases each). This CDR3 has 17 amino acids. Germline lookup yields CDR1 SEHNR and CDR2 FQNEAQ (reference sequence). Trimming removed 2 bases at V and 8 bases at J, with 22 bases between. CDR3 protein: CASSLRDHREDRDEQFF. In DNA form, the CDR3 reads TGTGCCAGCAGCTTAAGGGACCACAGGGAGGATCGGGATGAGCAGTTCTTC.

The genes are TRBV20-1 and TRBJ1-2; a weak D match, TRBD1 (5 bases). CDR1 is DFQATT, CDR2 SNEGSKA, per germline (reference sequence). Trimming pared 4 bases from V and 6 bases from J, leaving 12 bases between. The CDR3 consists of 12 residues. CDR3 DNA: TGCAGTGCTAAAAGGGGAGACCATGGCTACACCTTC. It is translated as CSAKRGDHGYTF.

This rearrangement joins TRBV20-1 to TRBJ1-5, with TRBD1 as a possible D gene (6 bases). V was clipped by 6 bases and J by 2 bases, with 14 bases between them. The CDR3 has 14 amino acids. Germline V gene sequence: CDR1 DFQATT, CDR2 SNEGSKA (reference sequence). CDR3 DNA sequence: TGCAGTGCCCGACAGGCGGGCGGCAATCAGCCCCAGCATTTT. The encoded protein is CSARQAGGNQPQHF.

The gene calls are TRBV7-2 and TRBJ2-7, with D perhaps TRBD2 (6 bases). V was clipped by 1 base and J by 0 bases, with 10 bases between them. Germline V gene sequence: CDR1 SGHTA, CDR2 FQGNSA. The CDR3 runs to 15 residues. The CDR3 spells CASSLDGTPSYEQYF. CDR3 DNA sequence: TGTGCCAGCAGCTTAGATGGGACTCCCTCCTACGAGCAGTACTTC.

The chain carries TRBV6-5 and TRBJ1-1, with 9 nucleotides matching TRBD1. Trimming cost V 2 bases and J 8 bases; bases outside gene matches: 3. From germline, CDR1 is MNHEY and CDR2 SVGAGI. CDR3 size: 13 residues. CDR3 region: CASSYPDRGEAFF. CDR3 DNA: TGTGCCAGCAGTTACCCGGACAGGGGAGAAGCTTTCTTT.

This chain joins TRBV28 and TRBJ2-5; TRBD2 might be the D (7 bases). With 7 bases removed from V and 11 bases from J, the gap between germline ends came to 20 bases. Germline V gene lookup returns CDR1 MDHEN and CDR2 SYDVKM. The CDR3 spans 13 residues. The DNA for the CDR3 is TGTGCCAGCACCCAAGGGGGGGGGAATGAGCAGTACTTC. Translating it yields CASTQGGGNEQYF.

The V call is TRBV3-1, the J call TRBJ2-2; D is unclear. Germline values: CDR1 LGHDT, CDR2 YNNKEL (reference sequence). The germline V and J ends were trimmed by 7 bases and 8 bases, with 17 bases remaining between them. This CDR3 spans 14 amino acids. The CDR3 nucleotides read TGTGCCAGCAAACCGTCTCCCACCGGGGGGGAGCTGTTTTTT. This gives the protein CASKPSPTGGELFF.

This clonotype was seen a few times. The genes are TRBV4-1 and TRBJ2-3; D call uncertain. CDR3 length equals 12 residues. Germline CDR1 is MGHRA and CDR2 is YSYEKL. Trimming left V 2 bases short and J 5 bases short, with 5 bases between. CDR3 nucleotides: TGCGCCAGCAGCCAACCACGAGATACGCAGTATTTT. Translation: CASSQPRDTQYF.

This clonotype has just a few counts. CDR3 sequence (DNA): TGCAGCGTTGCTACAGATCCCGGGGCCAAAAACATTCAGTACTTC. Its translation: CSVATDPGAKNIQYF. The chain employs TRBV29-1 and TRBJ2-4; D is ambiguous. CDR1 and CDR2 from the germline V gene are SQVTM and ANQGSEA. The CDR3 totals 15 residues. Trimming removed 4 bases at V and 1 base at J, with 14 bases between. The whole variable domain, remainder taken from reference TRBV29-1 and TRBJ2-4, is SAVISQKPSRDICQRGTSLTIQCQVDSQVTMMFWYRQQPGQSLTLIATANQGSEATYESGFVIDKFPISRPNLTFSTLTVSNMSPEDSSIYLCSVATDPGAKNIQYFGAGTRLSVL.

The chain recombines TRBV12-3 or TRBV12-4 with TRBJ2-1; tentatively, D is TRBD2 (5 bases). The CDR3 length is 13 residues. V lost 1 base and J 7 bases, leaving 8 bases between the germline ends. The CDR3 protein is CASSLGWENEQFF. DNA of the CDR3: TGTGCCAGCAGTTTAGGGTGGGAGAATGAGCAGTTCTTC.

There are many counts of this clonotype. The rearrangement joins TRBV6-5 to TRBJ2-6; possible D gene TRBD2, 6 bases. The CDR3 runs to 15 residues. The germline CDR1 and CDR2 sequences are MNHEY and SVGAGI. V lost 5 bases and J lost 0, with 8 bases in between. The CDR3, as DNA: TGTGCCAGCAGTATGGGGGGCTCTGGGGCCAACGTCCTGACTTTC. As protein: CASSMGGSGANVLTF.

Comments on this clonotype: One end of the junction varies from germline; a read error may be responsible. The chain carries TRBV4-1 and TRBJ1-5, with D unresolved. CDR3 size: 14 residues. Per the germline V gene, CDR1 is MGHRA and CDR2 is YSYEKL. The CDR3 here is CASSQVFQDQPQHF. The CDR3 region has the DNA TGTGCCAGCAGCCAAGTGTTCCAGGATCAGCCCCAGCATTTT.

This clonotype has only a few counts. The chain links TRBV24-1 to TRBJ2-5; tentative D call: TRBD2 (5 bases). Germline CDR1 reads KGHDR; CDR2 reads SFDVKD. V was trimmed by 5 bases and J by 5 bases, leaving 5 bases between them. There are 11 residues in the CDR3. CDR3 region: CATSAGETQYF. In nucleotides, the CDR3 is TGTGCCACCAGTGCGGGGGAGACCCAGTACTTC.

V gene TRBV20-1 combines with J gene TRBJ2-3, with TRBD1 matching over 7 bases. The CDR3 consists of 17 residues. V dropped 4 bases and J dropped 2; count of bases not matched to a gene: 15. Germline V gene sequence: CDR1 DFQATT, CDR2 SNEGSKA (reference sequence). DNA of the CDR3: TGCAGTGCTACGACACCCAGGACAGGTCTTTTCACAGATACGCAGTATTTT. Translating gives CSATTPRTGLFTDTQYF.

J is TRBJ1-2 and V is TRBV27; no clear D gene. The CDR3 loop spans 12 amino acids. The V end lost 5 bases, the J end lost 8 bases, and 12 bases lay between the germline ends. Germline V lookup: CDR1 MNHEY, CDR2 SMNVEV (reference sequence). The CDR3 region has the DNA TGTGCCAGCAGTAGATTACCCGGAGGCTACACCTTC. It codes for CASSRLPGGYTF.

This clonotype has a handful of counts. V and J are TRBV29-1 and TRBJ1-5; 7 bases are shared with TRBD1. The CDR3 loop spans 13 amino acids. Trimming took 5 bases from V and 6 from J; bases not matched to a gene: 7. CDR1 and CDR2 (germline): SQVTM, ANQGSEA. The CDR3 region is CSVITGAGQPQHF. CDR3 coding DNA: TGCAGCGTTATCACAGGGGCCGGTCAGCCCCAGCATTTT.

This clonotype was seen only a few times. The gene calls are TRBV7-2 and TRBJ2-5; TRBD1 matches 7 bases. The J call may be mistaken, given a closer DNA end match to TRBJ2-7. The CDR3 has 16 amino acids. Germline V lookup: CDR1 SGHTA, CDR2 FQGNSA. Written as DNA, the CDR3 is TGTGCCAGCAGCAGACGGACAGGCCCTATGATATACGAGCAGTACTTC. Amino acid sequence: CASSRRTGPMIYEQYF.

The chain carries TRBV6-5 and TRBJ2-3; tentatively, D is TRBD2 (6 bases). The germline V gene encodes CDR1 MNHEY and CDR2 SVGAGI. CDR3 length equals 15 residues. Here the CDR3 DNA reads TGTGCAACGCGAAGTCCGGGAGAGGGCACAGATACGCAGTATTTT. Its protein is CATRSPGEGTDTQYF.

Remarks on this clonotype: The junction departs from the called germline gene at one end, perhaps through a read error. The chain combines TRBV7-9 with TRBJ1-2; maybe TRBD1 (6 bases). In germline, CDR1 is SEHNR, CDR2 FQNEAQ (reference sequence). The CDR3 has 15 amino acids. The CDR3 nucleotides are TGTGCCGGCAGCTTTCCAGGGGAACGAGGCTATGGCTACACCTTC. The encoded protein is CAGSFPGERGYGYTF.

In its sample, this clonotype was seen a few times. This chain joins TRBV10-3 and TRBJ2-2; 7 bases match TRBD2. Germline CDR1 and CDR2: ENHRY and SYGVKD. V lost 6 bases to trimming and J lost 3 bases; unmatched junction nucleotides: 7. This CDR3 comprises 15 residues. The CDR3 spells CAIRASGQYTGELFF. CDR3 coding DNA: TGTGCCATCAGGGCTAGCGGACAATACACCGGGGAGCTGTTTTTT.